These T cell receptor beta chains were read from a single sample in a study of breast tumors, draining lymph nodes, adjacent tissues. TCRdb re-called the multiplex PCR reads with MiXCR, one entry per CDR3 protein. The repertoire includes 130,000 or so distinct CDR3 sequences, 20% to 25% of them detected once, and about 2.2% sits in the top ten. The sequenced sample consisted of axillary lymph node tissue. The receptors were sampled from a female donor with breast cancer. Some clones in this sample may be carry-over from other donors' samples. The conserved cysteine and the conserved F or W are not part of the CDR3 here. Only part of the rows carry a size: once, few, many, or a class if the clone is expanded.

15	TRBV5-5	TRBJ2-3	many	ASSVEVGQYLTDTQY
10	TRBV14	TRBJ1-2	many	ASRPQGRGYT
14	TRBV18	TRBJ1-4	few	ASSPTPAGVVEKLS
16	TRBV7-8	TRBJ2-1	many	ASSLAIGGGGSYNEQF
11	TRBV19	TRBJ2-7	many	ASSMGLSTEQY
13	TRBV9	TRBJ1-5	many	ASSVEGVFNQPQH
12	TRBV12-3/TRBV12-4	TRBJ1-2	many	ASSSHSGGVGYT
14	TRBV4-1	TRBJ2-3	many	ASSQLTAGGTDTQY
9	TRBV12-3/TRBV12-4	TRBJ2-7	many	ASSPSYEQY
8	TRBV29-1	TRBJ2-1	many	SGSTIEQF
13	TRBV7-2	TRBJ2-7	many	ASSSRQGSRYEQY
14	TRBV11-2	TRBJ1-6	many	ASSFGQSSYNSPLH
10	TRBV9	TRBJ2-1	many	ASSVGYNEQF
12	TRBV7-6	TRBJ1-5	many	ASSPEAGRQPQH
16	TRBV7-9	TRBJ2-2	-	ASSLGRRLAGDTGELF
12	TRBV2	TRBJ1-5	many	ASRVWGDNQPQH
12	TRBV11-2	TRBJ1-5	-	ASSRTGPNQPQH
13	TRBV27	TRBJ2-5	many	ASREGDRDRETQY
12	TRBV28	TRBJ1-5	-	GSRLGGGNQPQH
12	TRBV10-3	TRBJ2-5	many	AISGDRAGQTQY
11	TRBV5-1	TRBJ2-7	many	ASSADRGYEQY
13	TRBV28	TRBJ1-2	few	ASRYYDRVLDGYT
11	TRBV6-1	TRBJ1-3	many	ASLRKSGNTIY
12	TRBV2	TRBJ2-7	many	ASSDRGLGYEQY
11	TRBV20-1	TRBJ2-3	many	SARLAGTDTQY